This TCR beta chain originates from a study of CD8 T cells in Susac syndrome. The CDR3 totals 15 residues. Trimming shortened V by 4 bases and J by 4 bases, and 14 bases separated the two germline ends. Germline lookup yields CDR1 SGDLS and CDR2 YYNGEE. The control group consisted of healthy donors matched for age and sex. A few counts support this clonotype. cDNA came from around 0.5 to 1 ug RNA primed by random hexamers. A single record per CDR3 protein comes from TCRdb applying MiXCR to the immunoSEQ multiplex PCR reads. Seen here are over 100,000 distinct CDR3 sequences, about 90% observed once, and the top ten hold about 0.12%.

What was sequenced was CD8+ T cells from PBMCs. The V call is TRBV9, the J call TRBJ2-2; D uncertain. This clonotype was obtained from a human donor in good health. The chain's CDR3 is CASSPESLGTGELFF. CDR3 DNA: TGTGCCAGCAGCCCCGAAAGCCTGGGCACCGGGGAGCTGTTTTTT.